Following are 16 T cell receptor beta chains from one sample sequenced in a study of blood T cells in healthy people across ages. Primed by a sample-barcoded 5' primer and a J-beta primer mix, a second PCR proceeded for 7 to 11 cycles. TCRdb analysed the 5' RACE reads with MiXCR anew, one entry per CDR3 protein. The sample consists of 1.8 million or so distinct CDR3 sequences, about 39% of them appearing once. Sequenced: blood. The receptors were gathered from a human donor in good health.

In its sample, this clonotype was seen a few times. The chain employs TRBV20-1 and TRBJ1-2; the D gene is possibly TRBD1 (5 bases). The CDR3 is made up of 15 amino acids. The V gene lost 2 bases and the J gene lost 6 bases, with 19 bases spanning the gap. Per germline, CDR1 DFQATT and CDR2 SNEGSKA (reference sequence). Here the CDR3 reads CSARIYAGTGDGYTF. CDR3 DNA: TGCAGTGCTAGAATATACGCCGGGACGGGAGATGGCTACACCTTC.

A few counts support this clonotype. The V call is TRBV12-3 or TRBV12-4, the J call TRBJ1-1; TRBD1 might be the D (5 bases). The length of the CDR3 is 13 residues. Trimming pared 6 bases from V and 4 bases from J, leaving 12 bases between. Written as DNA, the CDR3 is TGTGCCAGCAGCGCTCTCGGGGGCACTGAAGCTTTCTTT. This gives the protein CASSALGGTEAFF.

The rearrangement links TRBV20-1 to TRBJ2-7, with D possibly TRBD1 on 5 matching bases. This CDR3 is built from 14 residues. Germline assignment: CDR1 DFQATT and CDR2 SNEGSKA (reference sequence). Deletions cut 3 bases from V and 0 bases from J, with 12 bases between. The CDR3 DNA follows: TGCAGTGCTAGGCCAGGGCTAGGCTCCTACGAGCAGTACTTC. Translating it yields CSARPGLGSYEQYF.

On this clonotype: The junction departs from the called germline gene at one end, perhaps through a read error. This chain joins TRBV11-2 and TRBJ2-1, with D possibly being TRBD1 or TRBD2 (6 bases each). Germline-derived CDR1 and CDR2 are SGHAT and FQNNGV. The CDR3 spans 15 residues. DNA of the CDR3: TGTGTCAGCAGCTTAGGGGGGACCACCTACAATGAGCAGTTCTTC. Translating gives CVSSLGGTTYNEQFF.

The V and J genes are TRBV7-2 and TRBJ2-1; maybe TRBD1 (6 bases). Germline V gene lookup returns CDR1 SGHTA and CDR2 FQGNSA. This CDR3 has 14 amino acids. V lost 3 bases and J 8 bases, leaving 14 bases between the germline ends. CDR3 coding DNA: TGTGCCAGCAGCTTGACAGGAGTAGACGATGAGCAGTTCTTC. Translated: CASSLTGVDDEQFF.

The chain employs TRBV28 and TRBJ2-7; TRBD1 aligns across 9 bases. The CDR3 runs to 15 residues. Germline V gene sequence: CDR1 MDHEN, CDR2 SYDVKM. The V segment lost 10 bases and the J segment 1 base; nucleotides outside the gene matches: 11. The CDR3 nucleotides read TGTGCCACCGTGACTGGACAGGGGATATCCTACGAGCAGTACTTC. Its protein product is CATVTGQGISYEQYF.

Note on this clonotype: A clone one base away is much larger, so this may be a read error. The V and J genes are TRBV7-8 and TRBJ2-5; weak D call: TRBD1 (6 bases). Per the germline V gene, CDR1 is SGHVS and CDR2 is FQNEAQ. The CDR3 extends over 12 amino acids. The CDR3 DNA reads TGTGCCTGCAGCTTAGGGGGAACTGAGCAGTACTTC. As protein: CACSLGGTEQYF.

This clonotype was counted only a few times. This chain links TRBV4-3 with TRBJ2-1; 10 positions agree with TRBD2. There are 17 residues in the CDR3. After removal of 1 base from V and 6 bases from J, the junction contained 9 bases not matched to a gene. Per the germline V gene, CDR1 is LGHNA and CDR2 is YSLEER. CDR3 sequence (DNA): TGCGCCAGCAGCCAAGGAATAGCGGGGGGTCTGGGCAATGAGCAGTTCTTC. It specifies CASSQGIAGGLGNEQFF.

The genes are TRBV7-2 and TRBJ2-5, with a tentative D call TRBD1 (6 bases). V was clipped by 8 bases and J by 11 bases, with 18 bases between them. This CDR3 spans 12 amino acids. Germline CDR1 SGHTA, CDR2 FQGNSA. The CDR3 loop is CASWDTLGEQYF. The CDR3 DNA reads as TGTGCCAGCTGGGACACCCTTGGGGAGCAGTACTTC.

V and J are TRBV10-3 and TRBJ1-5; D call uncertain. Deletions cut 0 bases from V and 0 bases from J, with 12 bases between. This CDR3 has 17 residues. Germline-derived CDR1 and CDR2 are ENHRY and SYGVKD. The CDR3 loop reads CAISESTTRNSNQPQHF. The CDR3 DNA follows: TGTGCCATCAGTGAGTCGACGACAAGAAATAGCAATCAGCCCCAGCATTTT.

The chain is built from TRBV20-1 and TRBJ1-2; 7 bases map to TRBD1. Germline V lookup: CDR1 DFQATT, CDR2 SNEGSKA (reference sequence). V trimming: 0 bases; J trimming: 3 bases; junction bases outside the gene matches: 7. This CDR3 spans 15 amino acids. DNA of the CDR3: TGCAGTGCTAGAGAAGGCACCGGGACAGACTATGGCTACACCTTC. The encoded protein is CSAREGTGTDYGYTF.

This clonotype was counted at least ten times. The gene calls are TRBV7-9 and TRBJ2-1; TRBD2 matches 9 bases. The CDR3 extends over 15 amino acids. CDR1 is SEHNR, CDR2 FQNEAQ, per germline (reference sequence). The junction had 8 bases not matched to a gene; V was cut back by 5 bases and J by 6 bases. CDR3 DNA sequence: TGTGCCAGCAGCCCCCAGGGGCGGGGGGGCAATGAGCAGTTCTTC. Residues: CASSPQGRGGNEQFF.

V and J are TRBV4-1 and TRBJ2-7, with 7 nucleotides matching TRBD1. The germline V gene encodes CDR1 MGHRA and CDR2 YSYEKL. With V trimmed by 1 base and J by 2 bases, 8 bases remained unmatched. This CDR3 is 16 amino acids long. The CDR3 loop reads CASSQAPGGHPYEQYF. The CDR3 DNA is TGCGCCAGCAGCCAAGCGCCAGGGGGACACCCCTACGAGCAGTACTTC.

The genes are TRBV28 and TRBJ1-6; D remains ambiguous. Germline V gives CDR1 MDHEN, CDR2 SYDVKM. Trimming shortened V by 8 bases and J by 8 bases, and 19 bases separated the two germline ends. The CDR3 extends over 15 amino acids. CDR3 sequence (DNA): TGTGCCAGCGGTCTCGGGGTCGCCGACTATTCACCCCTCCACTTT. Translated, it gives CASGLGVADYSPLHF.

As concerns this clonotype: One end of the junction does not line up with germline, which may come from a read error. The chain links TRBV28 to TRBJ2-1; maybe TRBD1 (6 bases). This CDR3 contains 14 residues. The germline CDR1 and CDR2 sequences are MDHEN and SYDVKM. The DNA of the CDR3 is TGTGCCAGCACTAAAGGACAGACCTACAATGAGCGGTTCTTC. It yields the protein CASTKGQTYNERFF.

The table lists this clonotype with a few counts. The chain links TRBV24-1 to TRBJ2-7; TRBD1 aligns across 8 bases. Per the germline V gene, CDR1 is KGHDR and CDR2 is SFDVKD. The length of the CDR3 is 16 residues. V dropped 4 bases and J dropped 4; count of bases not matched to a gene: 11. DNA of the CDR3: TGTGCCACCAGTGACGCGACCGGGACAGGTCTTTACGAGCAGTACTTC. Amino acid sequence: CATSDATGTGLYEQYF.